The rows below give T cell receptor beta chains drawn from one sample of a study of neurological immune-mediated disorders. Each CDR3 protein is one row after TCRdb ran MiXCR on the 5' RACE reads. The table includes tens of thousands of distinct CDR3 sequences, 3.5% to 5% detected once. Sequencing was done on a sample of PBMCs. Source of these receptors: a man between 25 and 39 years old with multiple sclerosis. The CDR3 runs from the conserved cysteine through the conserved F or W. The D gene is left open where the match is weak. Rows give clone size only sometimes, using once, few, many, or a class for an expanded clone.

D gene	J gene	V gene	clone size	CDR3 DNA	CDR3 protein
.	TRBJ2-4	TRBV10-3	.	TGTGCCATCAGTGAGTCAGGCGGCGTAAAAATTCAGTACTTC	CAISESGGVKIQYF
.	TRBJ2-3	TRBV5-6	.	TGTGCCAGCAGCTTGGGGGGAAGGTTTCGGCGCACAGATACGCAGTATTTT	CASSLGGRFRRTDTQYF
TRBD1	TRBJ1-6	TRBV15	few	TGTGCCACCAGCAGAGATAACCGGGACAGAGTTAATTCACCCCTCCACTTT	CATSRDNRDRVNSPLHF
.	TRBJ2-1	TRBV20-1	many	TGCAGTGCTAGAGATTATCTTTTGGGTAACTACAATGAGCAGTTCTTC	CSARDYLLGNYNEQFF
.	TRBJ2-1	TRBV5-1	few	TGCGCCAGCAGCTTGGACAGGGCGGATGAGCAGTTCTTC	CASSLDRADEQFF
.	TRBJ1-1	TRBV12-3/TRBV12-4	many	TGTGCCAGCAGCCTTCAAGGGGATCTACCTGAAGCTTTCTTT	CASSLQGDLPEAFF
.	TRBJ1-1	TRBV10-3	.	TGTGCCATCAGTGGGTCGGGGGACCAAAGAGCTTTCTTT	CAISGSGDQRAFF
.	TRBJ2-2	TRBV14	many	TGTGCCAGCAGCCAAGACGGACGGCGCGGGGAGCTGTTTTTT	CASSQDGRRGELFF
.	TRBJ2-2	TRBV7-6	.	TGTGCCAGCAGCTTTGACACGAACACCGGGGAGCTGTTTTTT	CASSFDTNTGELFF
.	TRBJ1-2	TRBV3-1	many	TGTGCCAGCAGCCAAGGCTATGGCTACACCTTC	CASSQGYGYTF
TRBD1	TRBJ2-2	TRBV18	many	TGTGCCAGCTCAGGGGAGACAGGGAAGAACACCGGGGAGCTGTTTTTT	CASSGETGKNTGELFF
.	TRBJ2-2	TRBV7-9	many	TGTGCCAGCAGCCGGGACATTAACACCGGGGAGCTGTTTTTT	CASSRDINTGELFF
.	TRBJ1-4	TRBV3-1	many	TGTGCCAGCAGCCAAGATCAGCAGGTGGGGGATGAAAAACTGTTTTTT	CASSQDQQVGDEKLFF
.	TRBJ1-1	TRBV5-1	many	TGCGCCAGCAGCTTGGGGGGAGGGGAAAACACTGAAGCTTTCTTT	CASSLGGGENTEAFF
.	TRBJ2-3	TRBV7-8	many	TGTGCCAGCAGCTTATCGGGAGGACAGTCTAGCACAGATACGCAGTATTTT	CASSLSGGQSSTDTQYF
.	TRBJ2-2	TRBV29-1	many	TGCAGCGGGCACGAGAACACCGGGGAGCTGTTTTTT	CSGHENTGELFF
.	TRBJ1-1	TRBV7-8	.	TGTGCCAGCAGCTTGGCAGGACTGTACACTGAAGCTTTCTTT	CASSLAGLYTEAFF
.	TRBJ1-2	TRBV5-1	many	TGCGCCAGCAGCTTGGGGCCCCCGGGTTCGGATGGCTACACCTTC	CASSLGPPGSDGYTF
.	TRBJ1-5	TRBV5-1	.	TGCGCCAGCAGCTTGGGAAAGGATCAGCCCCAGCATTTT	CASSLGKDQPQHF
.	TRBJ2-1	TRBV27	many	TGTGCCAGCAGTTTTGAACCACCCTCCTACAATGAGCAGTTCTTC	CASSFEPPSYNEQFF
.	TRBJ1-2	TRBV20-1	many	TGCAGTGCTAGGAGGGACTTCCCCAACTATGGCTACACCTTC	CSARRDFPNYGYTF
TRBD1	TRBJ1-2	TRBV5-1	many	TGCGCCAGCAGTTCTACCGGGACAGAGAACTATGGCTACACCTTC	CASSSTGTENYGYTF
TRBD1	TRBJ1-4	TRBV20-1	many	TGCAGTGCTAGAGGACAGGGGGGAGAAAAACTGTTTTTT	CSARGQGGEKLFF
.	TRBJ2-1	TRBV4-1	many	TGCGCCAGCAGCCGAGGGGGTCTCTCTACCTTAGGCAATGAGCAGTTCTTC	CASSRGGLSTLGNEQFF
.	TRBJ1-1	TRBV7-9	many	TGTGCCAGCAGCCCACGGGGGACTGAAGCTTTCTTT	CASSPRGTEAFF
.	TRBJ1-3	TRBV4-1	.	TGCGCCAGCAGCCAAGTGGGGACGATCCCAAGAAAAACCATATATTTT	CASSQVGTIPRKTIYF
.	TRBJ1-1	TRBV5-1	many	TGCGCCAGCAGCTGGTTAACAGGGAACACTGAAGCTTTCTTT	CASSWLTGNTEAFF
TRBD1	TRBJ1-1	TRBV7-3	many	TGTGCCAGCAGCTTGAGGGGGCGCGAGACTGAAGCTTTCTTT	CASSLRGRETEAFF
.	TRBJ1-1	TRBV29-1	many	TGCAGCGTTTACCCGGACAATACGAACACTGAAGCTTTCTTT	CSVYPDNTNTEAFF
TRBD2	TRBJ2-1	TRBV20-1	many	TGCAGTGCTAGAGTGGGGGGGGTACGGCCGATGACCTACAATGAGCAGTTCTTC	CSARVGGVRPMTYNEQFF
.	TRBJ1-2	TRBV3-1	many	TGTGCCAGCAGCCAAGATGGGGGGGCTGTCAACTATGGCTACACCTTC	CASSQDGGAVNYGYTF
.	TRBJ1-1	TRBV2	.	TGTGCCAGCACCGAACAGGGGAACACTGAAGCTTTCTTT	CASTEQGNTEAFF
.	TRBJ2-6	TRBV19	.	TGTGCCAGTAGTATGAGCTCTGGGGCCAACGTCCTGACTTTC	CASSMSSGANVLTF
.	TRBJ2-3	TRBV20-1	many	TGCAGTGCTAAAGACAAATTCACAGATACGCAGTATTTT	CSAKDKFTDTQYF
.	TRBJ1-1	TRBV7-9	.	TGTGCCAGCAGCTTCTTGGTTCCGTCCCCGAACACTGAAGCTTTCTTT	CASSFLVPSPNTEAFF
.	TRBJ1-5	TRBV20-1	many	TGCAGTGCTTCCGGAGTCAATCAGCCCCAGCATTTT	CSASGVNQPQHF
.	TRBJ2-1	TRBV7-2	many	TGTGCCAGCAGCCCCCGCAGGGTAAACAATGAGCAGTTCTTC	CASSPRRVNNEQFF
.	TRBJ1-3	TRBV6-1	few	TGTGCCAGCGTGGTGGGAAGCTCTGGAAACACCATATATTTT	CASVVGSSGNTIYF
.	TRBJ2-5	TRBV12-3/TRBV12-4	few	TGTGCCAGCAGTTGGGTTGATTCGACCCAGTACTTC	CASSWVDSTQYF
TRBD1	TRBJ2-1	TRBV6-5	many	TGTGCCAGCAGTCCCGACTTTATTGCAGGGGGCGAGGCAGGGCAGTTCTTC	CASSPDFIAGGEAGQFF
.	TRBJ2-7	TRBV10-3	many	TGTGCCGCTCCTGACAGGAATTCCGCCTACGAGCAGTACTTC	CAAPDRNSAYEQYF
.	TRBJ1-3	TRBV3-1	many	TGTGCCAGCAGCCAAGACTCCTCTGGAAACACCATATATTTT	CASSQDSSGNTIYF
.	TRBJ1-2	TRBV20-1	many	TGCAGTGCTAGAGAGCGAGGGCACTATGGCTACACCTTC	CSARERGHYGYTF
.	TRBJ1-5	TRBV5-1	many	TGCGCCAGCAGCTTGGTACCGGTTTCGGGTCAGCCCCAGCATTTT	CASSLVPVSGQPQHF
.	TRBJ2-5	TRBV5-1	many	TGCGCCAGCAGCTTCACACCTTACAGGGACCAAGAGACCCAGTACTTC	CASSFTPYRDQETQYF
.	TRBJ1-1	TRBV7-9	many	TGTGCCAGCAGCTTCGGACAGATCCGGAACACTGAAGCTTTCTTT	CASSFGQIRNTEAFF
.	TRBJ2-3	TRBV20-1	medium-sized	TGCAGTGCTAGACCCCTCCCGGGGAGGGGGGCCGGGGATACGCAGTATTTT	CSARPLPGRGAGDTQYF
.	TRBJ1-2	TRBV14	many	TGTGCCAGCAGCCCCGGGGTGAGCTATGGCTACACCTTC	CASSPGVSYGYTF
.	TRBJ2-6	TRBV5-6	many	TGTGCCAGCAGCCCTCCGGACGGGCCCAAAGGGGCCAACGTCCTGACTTTC	CASSPPDGPKGANVLTF
.	TRBJ2-1	TRBV3-1	many	TGTGCCAGCAGACAAGACGGGCACGGGGAGGTGTTCTTC	CASRQDGHGEVFF
TRBD1	TRBJ1-1	TRBV4-1	.	TGCGCCAGCAGCCATCCGGGACAGGGAACTGAAGCTTTCTTT	CASSHPGQGTEAFF
TRBD1	TRBJ2-3	TRBV24-1	many	TGTGCCACCAGTGATTTGGGACAGGGGACAGATACGCAGTATTTT	CATSDLGQGTDTQYF
TRBD1	TRBJ2-5	TRBV20-1	many	TGCAGTGCTAGCAGACAGGGGGCTCAAGAGACCCAGTACTTC	CSASRQGAQETQYF
.	TRBJ2-1	TRBV10-3	.	TGTACCATCAGTGAGCTCCAGGTGTCCTACAATGAGCAGTTCTTC	CTISELQVSYNEQFF
.	TRBJ1-1	TRBV6-1	many	TGTGCCAGCAGTGAAGGAAATATCGGTCCGAGACGACAGGCTTTCTTT	CASSEGNIGPRRQAFF